This TCR beta chain was found in a study of cytomegalovirus exposure and HLA in healthy donors. Broader study findings: An observed cluster of highly shared sequence variants was recorded as a likely sequencing artifact. Reported performance of the classifier showed diagnosis of cytomegalovirus status with high specificity and sensitivity.

Regarding this clone: The antigen is undetermined.

V dropped 8 bases and J dropped 1 base, with 15 bases sitting between them. Germline V gives CDR1 MNHNS, CDR2 SASEGT. The CDR3 loop spans 14 amino acids. 60 Vbeta and 13 Jbeta primers were used in PCR. Libraries were prepared by immunoSEQ multiplex PCR; TCRdb keeps only in-frame clonotypes and omits some of them. The data hold 160,000 or so clones, with 75% to 90% observed a single time. The chain joins TRBV6-1 to TRBJ2-7; D might be TRBD2 (5 bases). Sequenced material: PBMCs. This TCR was sampled from a woman under 30 in good health and CMV-seronegative. This CDR3 is CASADFRRSYEQYF. CDR3 sequence (DNA): TGTGCCAGCGCCGATTTTCGGAGGTCCTACGAGCAGTACTTC.